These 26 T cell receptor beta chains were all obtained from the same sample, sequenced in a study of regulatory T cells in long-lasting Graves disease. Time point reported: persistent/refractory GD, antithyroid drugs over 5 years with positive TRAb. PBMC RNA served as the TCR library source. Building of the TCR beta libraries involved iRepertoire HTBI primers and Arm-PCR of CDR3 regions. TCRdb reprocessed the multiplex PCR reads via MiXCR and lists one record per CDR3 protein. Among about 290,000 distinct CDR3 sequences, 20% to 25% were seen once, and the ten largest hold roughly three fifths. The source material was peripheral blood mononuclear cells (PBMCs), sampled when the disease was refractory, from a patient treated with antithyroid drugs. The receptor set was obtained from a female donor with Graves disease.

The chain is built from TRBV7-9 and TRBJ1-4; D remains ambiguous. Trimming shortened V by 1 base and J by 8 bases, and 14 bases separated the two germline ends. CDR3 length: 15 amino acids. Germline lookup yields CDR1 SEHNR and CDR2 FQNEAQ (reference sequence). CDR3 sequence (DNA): TGTGCCAGCAGCTTAGAACCCGGGCCCCGCGAAAAACTGTTTTTT. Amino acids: CASSLEPGPREKLFF.

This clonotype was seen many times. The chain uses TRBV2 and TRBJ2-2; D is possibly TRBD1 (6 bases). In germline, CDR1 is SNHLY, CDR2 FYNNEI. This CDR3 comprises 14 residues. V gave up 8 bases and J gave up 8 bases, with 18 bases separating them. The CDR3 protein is CASQAQGNGGELFF. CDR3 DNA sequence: TGTGCCAGCCAGGCGCAGGGGAACGGAGGGGAGCTGTTTTTT. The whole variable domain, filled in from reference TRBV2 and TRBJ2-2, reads EPEVTQTPSHQVTQMGQEVILRCVPISNHLYFYWYRQILGQKVEFLVSFYNNEISEKSEIFDDQFSVERPDGSNFTLKIRSTKLEDSAMYFCASQAQGNGGELFFGEGSRLTVL.

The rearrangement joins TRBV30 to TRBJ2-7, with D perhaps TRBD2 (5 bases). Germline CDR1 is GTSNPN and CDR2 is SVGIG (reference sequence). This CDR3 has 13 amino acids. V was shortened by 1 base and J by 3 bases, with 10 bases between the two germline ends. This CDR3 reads CAWSEWESYEQYF. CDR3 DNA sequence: TGTGCCTGGAGTGAGTGGGAGAGCTACGAGCAGTACTTC.

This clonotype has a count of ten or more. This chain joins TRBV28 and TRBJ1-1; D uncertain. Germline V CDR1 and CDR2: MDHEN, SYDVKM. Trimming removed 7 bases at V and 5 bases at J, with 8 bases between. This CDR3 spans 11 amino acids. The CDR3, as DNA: TGTGCCAGCACCCAGGAAACTGAAGCTTTCTTT. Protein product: CASTQETEAFF.

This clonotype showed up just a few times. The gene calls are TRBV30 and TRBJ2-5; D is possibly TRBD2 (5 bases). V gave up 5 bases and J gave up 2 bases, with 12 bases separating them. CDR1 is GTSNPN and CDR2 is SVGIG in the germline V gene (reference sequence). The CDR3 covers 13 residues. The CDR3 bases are TGTGCCTGGCGTGGCGGGCTGCAAGAGACCCAGTACTTC. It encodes CAWRGGLQETQYF.

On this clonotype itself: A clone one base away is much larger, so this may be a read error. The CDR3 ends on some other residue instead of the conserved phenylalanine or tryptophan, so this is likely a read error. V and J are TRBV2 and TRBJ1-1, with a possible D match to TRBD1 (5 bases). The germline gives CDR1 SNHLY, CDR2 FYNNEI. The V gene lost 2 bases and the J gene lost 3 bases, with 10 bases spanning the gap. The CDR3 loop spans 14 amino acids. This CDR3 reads CASSESGAYTEAFL. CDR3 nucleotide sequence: TGTGCCAGCAGTGAATCCGGGGCTTACACTGAAGCTTTCCTT.

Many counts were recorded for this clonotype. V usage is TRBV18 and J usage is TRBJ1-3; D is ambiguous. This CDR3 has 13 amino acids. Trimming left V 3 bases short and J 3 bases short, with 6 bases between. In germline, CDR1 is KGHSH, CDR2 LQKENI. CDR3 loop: CASSPDGGNTIYF. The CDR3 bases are TGTGCCAGCTCACCGGACGGTGGAAACACCATATATTTT. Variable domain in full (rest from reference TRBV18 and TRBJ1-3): NAGVMQNPRHLVRRRGQEARLRCSPMKGHSHVYWYRQLPEEGLKFMVYLQKENIIDESGMPKERFSAEFPKEGPSILRIQQVVRGDSAAYFCASSPDGGNTIYFGEGSWLTVV.

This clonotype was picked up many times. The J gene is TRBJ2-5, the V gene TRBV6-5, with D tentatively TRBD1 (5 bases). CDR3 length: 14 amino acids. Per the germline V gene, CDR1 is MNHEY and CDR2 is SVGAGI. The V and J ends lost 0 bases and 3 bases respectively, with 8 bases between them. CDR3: CASSYSTREETQYF. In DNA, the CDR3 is TGTGCCAGCAGTTACTCGACCAGGGAAGAGACCCAGTACTTC.

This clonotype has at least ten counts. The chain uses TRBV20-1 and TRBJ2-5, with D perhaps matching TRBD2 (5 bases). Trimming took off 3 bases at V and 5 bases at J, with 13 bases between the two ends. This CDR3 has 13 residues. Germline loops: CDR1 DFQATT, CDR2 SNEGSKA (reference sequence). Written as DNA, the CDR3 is TGCAGTGCTAGGGTCTCCGGGGTCGAGACCCAGTACTTC. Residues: CSARVSGVETQYF.

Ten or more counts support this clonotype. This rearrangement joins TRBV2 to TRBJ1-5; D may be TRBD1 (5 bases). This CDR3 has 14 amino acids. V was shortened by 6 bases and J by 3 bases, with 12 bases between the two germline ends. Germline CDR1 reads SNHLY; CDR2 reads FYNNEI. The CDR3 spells CASSGWDPNQPQHF. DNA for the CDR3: TGTGCCAGCAGCGGATGGGACCCCAATCAGCCCCAGCATTTT. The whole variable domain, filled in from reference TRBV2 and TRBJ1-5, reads EPEVTQTPSHQVTQMGQEVILRCVPISNHLYFYWYRQILGQKVEFLVSFYNNEISEKSEIFDDQFSVERPDGSNFTLKIRSTKLEDSAMYFCASSGWDPNQPQHFGDGTRLSIL.

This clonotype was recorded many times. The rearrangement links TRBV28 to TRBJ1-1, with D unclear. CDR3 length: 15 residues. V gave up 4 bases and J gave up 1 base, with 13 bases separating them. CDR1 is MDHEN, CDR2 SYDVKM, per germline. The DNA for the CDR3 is TGTGCCAGCAGTTCGGTGGGCCGGGAGAACACTGAAGCTTTCTTT. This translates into CASSSVGRENTEAFF.

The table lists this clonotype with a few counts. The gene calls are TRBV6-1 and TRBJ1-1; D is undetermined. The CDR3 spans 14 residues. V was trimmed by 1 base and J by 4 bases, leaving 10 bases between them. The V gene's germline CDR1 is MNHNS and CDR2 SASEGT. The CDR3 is CASSEEWWSTEAFF. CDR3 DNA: TGTGCCAGCAGTGAAGAATGGTGGAGCACTGAAGCTTTCTTT.

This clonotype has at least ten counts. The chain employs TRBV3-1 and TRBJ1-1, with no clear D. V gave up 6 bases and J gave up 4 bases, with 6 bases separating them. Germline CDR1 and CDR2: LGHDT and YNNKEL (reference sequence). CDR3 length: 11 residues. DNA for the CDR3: TGTGCCAGCAGACACCTCACTGAAGCTTTCTTT. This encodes CASRHLTEAFF.

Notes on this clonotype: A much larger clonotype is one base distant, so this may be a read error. CDR3 DNA: TGTGCCGGCAGCTTCGGCAGTACGAACATTCAGTACTTC. Its protein product is CAGSFGSTNIQYF. V usage is TRBV7-3 and J usage is TRBJ2-4; D is unresolved. The CDR3 contains 13 residues. Germline lookup yields CDR1 SGHTA and CDR2 FQGTGA.

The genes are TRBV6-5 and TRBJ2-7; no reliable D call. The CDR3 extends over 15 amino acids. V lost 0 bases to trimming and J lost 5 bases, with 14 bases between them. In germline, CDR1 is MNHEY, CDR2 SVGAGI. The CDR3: CASSYSKTPRNEQYF. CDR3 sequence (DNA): TGTGCCAGCAGTTACTCGAAGACTCCCCGAAACGAGCAGTACTTC.

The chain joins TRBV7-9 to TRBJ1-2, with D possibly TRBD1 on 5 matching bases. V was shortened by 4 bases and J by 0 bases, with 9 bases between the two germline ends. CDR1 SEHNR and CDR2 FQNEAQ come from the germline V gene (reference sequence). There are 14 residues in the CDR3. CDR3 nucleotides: TGTGCCAGCAGCTCCGGGGCAGCTAACTATGGCTACACCTTC. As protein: CASSSGAANYGYTF.

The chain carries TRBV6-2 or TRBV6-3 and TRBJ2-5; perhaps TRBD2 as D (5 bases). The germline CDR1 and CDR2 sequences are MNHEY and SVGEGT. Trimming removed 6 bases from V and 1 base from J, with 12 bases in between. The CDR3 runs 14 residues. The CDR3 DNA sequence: TGTGCCAGCAGCGGGCGCGGGCTCCAAGAGACCCAGTACTTC. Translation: CASSGRGLQETQYF.

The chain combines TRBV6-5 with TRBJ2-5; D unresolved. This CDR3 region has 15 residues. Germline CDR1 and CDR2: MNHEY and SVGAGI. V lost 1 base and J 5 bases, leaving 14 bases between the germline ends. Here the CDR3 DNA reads TGTGCCAGCAGTTACTACGAACCGAAATCGGAGACCCAGTACTTC. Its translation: CASSYYEPKSETQYF.

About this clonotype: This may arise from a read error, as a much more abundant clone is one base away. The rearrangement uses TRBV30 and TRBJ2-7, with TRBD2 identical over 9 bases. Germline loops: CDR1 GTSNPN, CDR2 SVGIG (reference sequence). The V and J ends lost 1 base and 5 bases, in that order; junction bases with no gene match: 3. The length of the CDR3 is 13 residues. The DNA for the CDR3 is TGTGCCTGGAGTGGAGCGGGAGGCGACGAGCAGTACTTC. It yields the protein CAWSGAGGDEQYF.

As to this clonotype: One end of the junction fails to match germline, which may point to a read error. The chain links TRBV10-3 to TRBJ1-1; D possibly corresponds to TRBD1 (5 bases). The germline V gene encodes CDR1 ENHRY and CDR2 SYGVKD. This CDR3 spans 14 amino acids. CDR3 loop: CAIQQESMNTGAFF. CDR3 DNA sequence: TGTGCCATCCAACAGGAGTCCATGAACACTGGAGCTTTCTTT.

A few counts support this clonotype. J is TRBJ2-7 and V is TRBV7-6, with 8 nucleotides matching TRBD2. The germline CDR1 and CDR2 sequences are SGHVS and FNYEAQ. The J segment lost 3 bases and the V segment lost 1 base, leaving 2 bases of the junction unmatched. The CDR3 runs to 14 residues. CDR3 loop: CASSLGRGGYEQYF. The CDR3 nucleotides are TGTGCCAGCAGCTTAGGACGGGGGGGCTACGAGCAGTACTTC.

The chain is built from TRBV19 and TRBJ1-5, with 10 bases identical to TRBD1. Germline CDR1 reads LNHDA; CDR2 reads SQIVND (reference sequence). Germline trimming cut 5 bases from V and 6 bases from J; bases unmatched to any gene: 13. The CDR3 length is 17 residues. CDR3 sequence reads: CASSQPRQGASFQPQHF. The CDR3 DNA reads TGTGCCAGTAGTCAACCTCGACAGGGGGCCTCTTTTCAGCCCCAGCATTTT.

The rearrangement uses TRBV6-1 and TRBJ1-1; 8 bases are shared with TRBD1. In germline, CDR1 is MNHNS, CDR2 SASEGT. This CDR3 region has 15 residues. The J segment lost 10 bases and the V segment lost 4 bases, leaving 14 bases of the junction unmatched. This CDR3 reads CASSARQGTKSGAFF. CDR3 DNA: TGTGCCAGCAGTGCCAGACAGGGGACTAAGTCTGGAGCTTTCTTT.

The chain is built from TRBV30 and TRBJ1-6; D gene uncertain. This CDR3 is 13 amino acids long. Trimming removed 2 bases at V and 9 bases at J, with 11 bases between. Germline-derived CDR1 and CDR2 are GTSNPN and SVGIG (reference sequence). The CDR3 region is CAWSLEEGSPLHF. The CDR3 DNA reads TGTGCCTGGAGTTTGGAGGAAGGTTCACCCCTCCACTTT.

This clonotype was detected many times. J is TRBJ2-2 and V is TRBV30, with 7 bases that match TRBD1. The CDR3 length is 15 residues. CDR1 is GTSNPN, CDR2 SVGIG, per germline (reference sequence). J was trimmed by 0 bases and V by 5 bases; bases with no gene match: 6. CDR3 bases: TGTGCCTGGGATACAGGGGCAACGAACACCGGGGAGCTGTTTTTT. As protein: CAWDTGATNTGELFF. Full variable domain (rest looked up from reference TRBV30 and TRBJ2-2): SQTIHQWPATLVQPVGSPLSLECTVEGTSNPNLYWYRQAAGRGLQLLFYSVGIGQISSEVPQNLSASRPQDRQFILSSKKLLLSDSGFYLCAWDTGATNTGELFFGEGSRLTVL.

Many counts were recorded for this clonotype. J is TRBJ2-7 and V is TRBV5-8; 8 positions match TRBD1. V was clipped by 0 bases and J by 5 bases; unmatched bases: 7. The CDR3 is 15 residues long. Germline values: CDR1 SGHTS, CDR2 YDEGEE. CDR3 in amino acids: CASSLAQGAGDEQYF. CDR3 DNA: TGTGCCAGCAGCTTGGCTCAGGGGGCAGGCGACGAGCAGTACTTC.